This TCR beta chain originates from a study of blood T cell repertoires in COVID-19. Study as a whole: Sites across the United States, Italy and Spain contributed samples from acute and convalescent COVID-19. PBMCs, B-cell-depleted T cells, or T cells provided the cDNA or gDNA that made up the material.

This table comes from immunoSEQ multiplex PCR, and its TCRdb copy is limited to in-frame clones, with some not included. The sample includes around 130,000 clones, 90% of them seen just once. Unmatched junction bases numbered 5, after V lost 4 bases and J lost 3 bases. Looked up from germline, CDR1 is SGHTA and CDR2 is FQGTGA. The CDR3 loop spans 15 amino acids. Seattle-derived patients entered the study during active infection and were followed longitudinally. The chain is built from TRBV7-3 and TRBJ1-2; TRBD1 aligns across 10 bases. This receptor was identified in a man between 60 and 75 years old with COVID-19, enrolled during active disease. The sequenced sample was peripheral blood. The chain's CDR3 is CASSSWDRGDYGYTF. The CDR3 nucleotides are TGTGCCAGCAGCTCCTGGGACAGGGGAGACTATGGCTACACCTTC. Filled out from reference TRBV7-3 and TRBJ1-2, the complete variable domain reads GAGVSQTPSNKVTEKGKYVELRCDPISGHTALYWYRQSLGQGPEFLIYFQGTGAADDSGLPNDRFFAVRPEGSVSTLKIQRTERGDSAVYLCASSSWDRGDYGYTFGSGTRLTVV.